Listed below are T cell receptor beta chains from one sample, sequenced in a study of CD8+ T cells in alopecia areata. Sequencing was performed with immunoSEQ multiplex PCR; in TCRdb, only in-frame clones are kept and a portion is missing. The sample lists 70,000 or so clones, approximately 64% seen once, with over 15% in the top ten. Sequencing used CD8+ T cells sorted from blood, obtained at week 0. These receptors were taken from a human donor with alopecia areata. Each CDR3 is given with its conserved first and last residue. A D gene is named only where the DNA matches it firmly. A clone size is listed for some rows: how often the clone was seen (once, few, many), or a class if it is expanded.

size	V	J	D	DNA	CDR3
NA	TRBV30	TRBJ1-2	NA	TGTGCCTGGAGTGACGGCAGGGGACGTGGCTACACCTTC	CAWSDGRGRGYTF
few	TRBV27	TRBJ1-1	TRBD1	TGTGCCAGCAGTGGACAGGGGAACACTGAAGCTTTCTTT	CASSGQGNTEAFF
NA	TRBV6-4	TRBJ2-1	NA	TGTGCCAGCAGTGAGGACTCCTACAATGAGCAGTTCTTC	CASSEDSYNEQFF
NA	TRBV7-2	TRBJ2-7	NA	TGTGCCAGCAGCTCCAGGGTAGGCGAGCAGTACTTC	CASSSRVGEQYF
NA	TRBV10-3	TRBJ2-5	NA	TGTGCCATCAGTGAGTCTCACAGACCGGAAGAGACCCAGTACTTC	CAISESHRPEETQYF
NA	TRBV4-1	TRBJ1-4	NA	TGCGCCAGCAGCCAAGACAGGGGTTCGACTGAAAAACTGTTTTTT	CASSQDRGSTEKLFF
few	TRBV27	TRBJ2-2	NA	TGTGCCAGCCTGTCCTCCGGGGAGCTGTTTTTT	CASLSSGELFF
NA	TRBV30	TRBJ1-1	NA	TGTGCCTGGAAAGTGGGGATGGGAACTGAAGCTTTCTTT	CAWKVGMGTEAFF
many	TRBV5-1	TRBJ2-7	TRBD2	TGCGCCAGCAGCTTGACCGCGGGGGGCGGCTACGAGCAGTACTTC	CASSLTAGGGYEQYF
few	TRBV4-3	TRBJ1-1	NA	TGCGCCAGCAGCCAAGAAAGGTGGAGGCGATTCGAAGCTTTCTTT	CASSQERWRRFEAFF
NA	TRBV29-1	TRBJ1-1	NA	TGCAGCGTTTTAGGTCGGGGATTGAACACTGAAGCTTTCTTT	CSVLGRGLNTEAFF
NA	TRBV27	TRBJ2-1	NA	TGTGCCAGCGGTCAGGGCGATGAGCAGTTCTTC	CASGQGDEQFF
NA	TRBV5-4	TRBJ1-2	TRBD1	TGTGCCAGCAGCTCCCCCTCGACAGGGGATTCGGGTGGCTACACCTTC	CASSSPSTGDSGGYTF
NA	TRBV7-9	TRBJ2-2	NA	TGTGCCAGCAGCTTGAGTGACACCGGGGAGCTGTTTTTT	CASSLSDTGELFF
NA	TRBV2	TRBJ2-5	NA	TGTGCCGGCCTTGGAGGAACCTCACACTTC	CAGLGGTSHF
NA	TRBV23-1	TRBJ2-5	NA	TGCGCCACCCTTGAGGGGCTCGTCCACGAACAAGAGACCCAGTACTTC	CATLEGLVHEQETQYF